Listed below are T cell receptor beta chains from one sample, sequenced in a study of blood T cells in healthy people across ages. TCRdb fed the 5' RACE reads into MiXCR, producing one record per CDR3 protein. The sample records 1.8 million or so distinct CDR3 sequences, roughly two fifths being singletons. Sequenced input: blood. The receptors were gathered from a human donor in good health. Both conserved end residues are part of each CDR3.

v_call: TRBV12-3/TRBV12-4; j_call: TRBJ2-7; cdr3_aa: CASSFTRDFTYEQYF
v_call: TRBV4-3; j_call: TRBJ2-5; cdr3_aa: CASSHGSGGGETQYF
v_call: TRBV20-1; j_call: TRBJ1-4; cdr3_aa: CSAKQGTGEKLFF
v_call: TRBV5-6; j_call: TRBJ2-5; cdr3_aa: CASSEYRDGKETQYF
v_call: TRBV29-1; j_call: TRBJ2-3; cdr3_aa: CSVEQGDTQYF
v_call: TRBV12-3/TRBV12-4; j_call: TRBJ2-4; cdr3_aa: CASSLGVYIQYF
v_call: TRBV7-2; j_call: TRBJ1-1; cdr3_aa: CASSLASWNTEAFF
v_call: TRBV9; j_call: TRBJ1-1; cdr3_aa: CASSRDLQGPTEAFF
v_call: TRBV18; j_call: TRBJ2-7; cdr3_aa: CASSPPQVVPYEQYF
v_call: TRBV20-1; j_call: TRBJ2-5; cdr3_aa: CSASRAGGHEETQYF
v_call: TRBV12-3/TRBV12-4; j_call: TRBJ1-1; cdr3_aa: CASSTGRDTEAFF
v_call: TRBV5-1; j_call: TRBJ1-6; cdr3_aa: CASSPTGVRNSPLHF
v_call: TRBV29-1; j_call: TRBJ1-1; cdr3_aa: CSVSGGGEAFF
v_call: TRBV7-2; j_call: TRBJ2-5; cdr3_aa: CASSPRTSGAQETQYF
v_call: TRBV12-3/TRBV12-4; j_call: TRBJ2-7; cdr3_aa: CASSSGTGRTYEQYF
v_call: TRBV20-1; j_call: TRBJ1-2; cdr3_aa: CSAQREWYGYTF
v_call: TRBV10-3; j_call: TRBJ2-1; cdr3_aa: CAISVTNTSGGAYNEQFF
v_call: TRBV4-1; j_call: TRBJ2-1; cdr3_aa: CASSLLFNNEQFF
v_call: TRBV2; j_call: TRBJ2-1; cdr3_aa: CASSGTPSFNEQFF
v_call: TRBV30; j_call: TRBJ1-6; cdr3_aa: CAWSKRVGDSPLHF
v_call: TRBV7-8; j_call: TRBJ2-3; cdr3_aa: CASSSLAGGSDTQYF
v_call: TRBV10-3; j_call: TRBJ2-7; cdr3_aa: CAISERYEQYF
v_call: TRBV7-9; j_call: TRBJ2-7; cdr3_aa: CASSPTSGGASYEQYF
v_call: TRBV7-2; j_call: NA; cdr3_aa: CATRTVSSYEQYF
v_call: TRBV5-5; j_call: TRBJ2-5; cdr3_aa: CASSLGGGDLETQYF
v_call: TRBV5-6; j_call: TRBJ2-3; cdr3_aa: CASSPLAGSTDTQYF
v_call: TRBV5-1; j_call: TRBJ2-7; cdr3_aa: CASSLAGDGSYEQYF
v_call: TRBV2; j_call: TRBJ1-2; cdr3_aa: CASSEARMYGYTF
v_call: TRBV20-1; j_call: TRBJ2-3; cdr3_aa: CSAPNRGITDTQYF
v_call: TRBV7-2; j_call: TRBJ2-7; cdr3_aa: CASSLYSGRNYEQYF
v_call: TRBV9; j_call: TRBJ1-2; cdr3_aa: CASSPTPGAGYTF
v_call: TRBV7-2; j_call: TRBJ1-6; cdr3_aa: CASSPRTRELSYNSPLHF
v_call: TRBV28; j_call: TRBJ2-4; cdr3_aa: CASSYDRNIQYF
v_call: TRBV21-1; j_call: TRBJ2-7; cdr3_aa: CASSKVGGQGPYEQYF
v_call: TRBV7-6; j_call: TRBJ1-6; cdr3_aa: CASSLATNSPLHF
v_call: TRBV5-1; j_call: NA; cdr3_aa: CASMGSHFEQYF
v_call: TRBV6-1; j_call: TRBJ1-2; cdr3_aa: CASSADSSGGYTF
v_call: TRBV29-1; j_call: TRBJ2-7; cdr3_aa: CSVGRADEQYF
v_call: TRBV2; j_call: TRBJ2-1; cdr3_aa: CASSETGVSGLNEQFF
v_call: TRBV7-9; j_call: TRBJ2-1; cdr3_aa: CASSPLAGEETQFF
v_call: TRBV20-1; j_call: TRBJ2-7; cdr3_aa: CSAKRRTGSSHEQYF
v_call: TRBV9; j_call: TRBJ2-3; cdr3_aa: CASSVIGSQDTQYF